This T cell receptor (beta chain) was obtained from a study of post-analysis software for immune sequencing data (dated by TCRdb to between 2014 and 2017). About the investigation overall: Disease courses on record covered relapsing-remitting, secondary progressive and progressive-relapsing multiple sclerosis, though some patients had no subtype annotation. The patient repertoires were set against around ten previously published healthy control repertoires from donors whose ages ranged from roughly 6 to 26 years. A subset of samples was prepared in parallel using single-end sample barcoding, then pooled and co-amplified after Illumina adapter ligation.

To demonstrate the VDJtools post-analysis software, the study profiled TCR beta repertoires from the peripheral blood of about 13 young patients with multiple sclerosis. The multiple sclerosis patients were children and adolescents between roughly 6 and 17 years of age. Broader findings and caveats from the paper: Direct clustering with F measure revealed strong co-clustering of samples prepared in the same batch, which led to a batch-effect correction. The control group was slightly older than the multiple sclerosis patient group. Normalized Chao1 diversity was significantly lower in multiple sclerosis patients than controls, suggesting substantial peripheral T-cell clonal expansion. Four to six TRBV segments, including TRBV5-6, TRBV5-1 and TRBV20-1, were significantly more frequent in patients than controls.

A word on this clonotype: This clone's antigen is unknown. Per-nucleotide qualities are absent, and no much larger clonotype sits a single base away.

Library prep was done by PCR. Sequencing took place on an Illumina HiSeq 2500. To reduce PCR and sequencing biases, unique molecular identifiers were built into the TCR beta cDNA libraries. Roughly 0.5 million cDNA molecules were obtained per 1 to 10 million input T cells, so each molecule approximated one T cell. The same protocol used for the earlier healthy control dataset was applied to prepare and sequence the patient libraries. Within a given batch, samples were prepared together, multiplexed and sequenced on the same HiSeq lane. Turning to the authors' computational methods: Raw barcoded reads were processed with MIGEC, and single-read molecular identifier groups were discarded before consensus assembly and CDR3 extraction. Clonotype tables were post-analysed with VDJtools, and diversity was normalized by down-sampling all datasets to the smallest sample size. To correct batch-related cross-sample contamination, repertoire overlap clustering matched CDR3 amino acid sequences but not nucleotide sequences. In TCRdb, the public reads were trimmed at Q25 with fastp and aligned with MiXCR, with productive beta chains retained. Every distinct CDR3 protein forms one entry, paired with its most common genes and DNA. The V and J calls here are based on TCRdb, not the publication. The sample yields hundreds of thousands of distinct CDR3 sequences; approximately 30% were counted once. The ten largest clonotypes hold around 0.56% of the sample.

There are 14 amino acids in the CDR3, from cysteine to phenylalanine inclusive. CDR3 DNA is the only sequence kept; it has 42 bases, read in frame from the first base. V was cut back by 5 bases and J by 6 bases, leaving a gap of 15 bases between them. From a lookup of the germline V gene (reference sequence), CDR1 and CDR2 are LNHDA and SQIVND. This clonotype was obtained from a girl between 5 and 17 years old with multiple sclerosis. The V and J genes are TRBV19 and TRBJ2-3, with the D assignment possibly TRBD1 or TRBD2, given 5 matching bases for each. The sample taken for sequencing was blood. The bases read TGTGCCAGTAGTTTGGGACCCGTTTCGGATACGCAGTATTTT. Its protein product is CASSLGPVSDTQYF.